These T cell receptor beta chains were read from a single sample in a study of blood T cells in healthy people across ages. TCRdb analysed the 5' RACE reads with MiXCR anew, one entry per CDR3 protein. The profile shows roughly 2 million distinct CDR3 sequences, around half of them singletons. Sequencing input: blood. The receptors originated from a woman aged 40 to 50 in good health. The CDR3 runs from the conserved cysteine through the conserved F or W. The order of the fields is CDR3 DNA, CDR3 protein, clone size, D gene, V gene, J gene. D genes are given only for firm matches. Part of the rows lack a size; the others show once, few, many or a class for expanded clones.

TGTGCCATCAGCGCCACGGGAGTTGGCTACACCTTC,CAISATGVGYTF,-,-,TRBV10-3,TRBJ1-2
TGCAGCGCCGAGGACAGGGGAGACGAGCAGTACTTC,CSAEDRGDEQYF,-,TRBD1,TRBV29-1,TRBJ2-7
TGTGCCAGCAGCTTTTCACTGACAGGGTCTTATGGCTACACCTTC,CASSFSLTGSYGYTF,few,TRBD1,TRBV7-2,TRBJ1-2
TGTGCCAGCAGTGTAGGAGGGGTAGAGTCACCCCTCCACTTT,CASSVGGVESPLHF,-,-,TRBV12-3/TRBV12-4,TRBJ1-6
TGCAGTCCTGAGGTACAGGGAGAGACCCAGTACTTC,CSPEVQGETQYF,few,-,TRBV29-1,TRBJ2-5
TGCGCCAGCAGCTGGAGCGGGGGGGCAGGAACCTACAATGAGCAGTTCTTC,CASSWSGGAGTYNEQFF,-,TRBD2,TRBV5-1,TRBJ2-1
TGCGCCAGCAGCCAAGATATAGGATTTAGCAATCAGCCCCAGCATTTT,CASSQDIGFSNQPQHF,-,-,TRBV4-3,TRBJ1-5
TGCAGTGCTAGAGATGGGTGGGAGGGCTACACCTTC,CSARDGWEGYTF,-,-,TRBV20-1,TRBJ1-2
TGTGCCAGCACCCAGAGTATCCTAGCGGGGGGGCGGGATGAGCAGTTCTTC,CASTQSILAGGRDEQFF,few,TRBD2,TRBV6-2/TRBV6-3,TRBJ2-1
TGTGCCAGCAGCGTAGCAACTAATTCACCCCTCCACTTT,CASSVATNSPLHF,-,-,TRBV9,TRBJ1-6
TGTGCCAGCAGCCAAGTGCTAGCGGGGGGAGAGAAGACCCAGTACTTC,CASSQVLAGGEKTQYF,-,TRBD2,TRBV4-2,TRBJ2-5
TGTGCCAGCAGCCAAGATCGTGGGACAGGCAATCATTCACCCCTCCACTTT,CASSQDRGTGNHSPLHF,few,TRBD1,TRBV4-2,TRBJ1-6
TGCGCCAGCAGCCAAGATGGAGGGCGTAATTCACCCCTCCACTTT,CASSQDGGRNSPLHF,-,-,TRBV4-3,TRBJ1-6
TGCAGTGCTCCGCAGATGTTTGGTTTTCAGTACTTC,CSAPQMFGFQYF,-,-,TRBV20-1,TRBJ2-4
TGTGCCAGCAGCTCCCGGACTAGCGGGGGGGCCAGCGAGCAGTACTTC,CASSSRTSGGASEQYF,few,TRBD2,TRBV7-2,TRBJ2-7
TGTGCCAGCATCCGGGACAGGGTTTCCTACGAGCAGTACTTC,CASIRDRVSYEQYF,-,TRBD1,TRBV6-6,TRBJ2-7
TGTGCCAGCAGGGATAGACAGGGGATGTATGGCTACACCTTC,CASRDRQGMYGYTF,-,TRBD1,TRBV6-6,TRBJ1-2
TGTGCCGCCCTTACGGGACAGGGTACGACGAGCCTCTACGAGCAGTACTTC,CAALTGQGTTSLYEQYF,-,TRBD1,TRBV28,TRBJ2-7
TGCAGCGTCCGGAGGGGGCAAGGCTACACCTTC,CSVRRGQGYTF,few,TRBD1,TRBV29-1,TRBJ1-2
TGCGCCAGCAGCTCGCAAGACAGGGGGAGACTGGGCTACACCTTC,CASSSQDRGRLGYTF,-,TRBD1,TRBV5-1,TRBJ1-2
TGCAGTGCGACCCCCTCAGCGGGGATCACAGATACGCAGTATTTT,CSATPSAGITDTQYF,-,TRBD2,TRBV20-1,TRBJ2-3
TGTGCCAGCAGTGAAACAGGGACAGCGTACGAGCAGTACTTC,CASSETGTAYEQYF,few,TRBD1,TRBV27,TRBJ2-7
TGCAGTGCTAGAGTCACTGGGAACTATGGCTACACCTTC,CSARVTGNYGYTF,once,-,TRBV20-1,TRBJ1-2
TGCGCCAGCAGCTTGGCACCCGGGACCCACAATGAGCAGTACTTC,CASSLAPGTHNEQYF,-,-,TRBV5-1,TRBJ2-5
TGTGCCAGCAGCCGTGGGACGGTTGAAGCTTTCTTT,CASSRGTVEAFF,few,-,TRBV7-2,TRBJ1-1
TGTGCCAGCACCACCGGGACATACTACGAGCAGTACTTC,CASTTGTYYEQYF,-,-,TRBV2,TRBJ2-7
TGTGCCAGCAGTGCCCACCCGGAGAATTCACCCCTCCACTTT,CASSAHPENSPLHF,-,-,TRBV6-4,TRBJ1-6
TGCAGCGGATACAGGGATTGGAACACTGAAGCTTTCTTT,CSGYRDWNTEAFF,-,-,TRBV29-1,TRBJ1-1
TGTGCCAGCAGCACGCAGGGGACTTTATCTTCTGGGGCCAACGTCCTGACTTTC,CASSTQGTLSSGANVLTF,-,-,TRBV7-8,TRBJ2-6
TGTGCCAGCAGAATCACAGGGGGCGTTACAGATACGCAGTATTTT,CASRITGGVTDTQYF,-,TRBD1,TRBV6-6,TRBJ2-3
TGTGCCAGCAAGGGGACAGGGGGGTACGAGCAGTACTTC,CASKGTGGYEQYF,-,TRBD1,TRBV28,TRBJ2-7
TGTGCCACCAGTGATTTGGTGGGAGGACCAAGCTCCTACAATGAGCAGTTCTTC,CATSDLVGGPSSYNEQFF,few,-,TRBV24-1,TRBJ2-1
TGTGCCAGCAGCTTCCCGCTTAGCGCAGATACGCAGTATTTT,CASSFPLSADTQYF,-,-,TRBV7-2,TRBJ2-3
TGTGCCAGTGGACAGAATGTTTATCAGCCCCAGCATTTT,CASGQNVYQPQHF,-,-,TRBV6-5,TRBJ1-5
TGTGCCAGCAGTTCCCGGACACCCCAAGCAGGTTCACCCCTCCACTTT,CASSSRTPQAGSPLHF,-,-,TRBV27,TRBJ1-6
TGCAGTGCTAGAGGGGGTTCCGACTATGGCTACACCTTC,CSARGGSDYGYTF,once,-,TRBV20-1,TRBJ1-2
TGTGCCAGCAGTGATGGCGGTCGGGGCTACGAGCAGTACTTC,CASSDGGRGYEQYF,-,-,TRBV6-1,TRBJ2-7
TGTGCCAGCACCCGGGCTCGGACGGACTCCTACGAGCAGTACTTC,CASTRARTDSYEQYF,-,-,TRBV2,TRBJ2-7
TGTGCCAGCTCACTGGACCATTATGAGCAGTTCTTC,CASSLDHYEQFF,-,-,TRBV18,TRBJ2-1
TGCAGTGCTAGAGTGATCGGGGGGCTGAACTATGGCTACACCTTC,CSARVIGGLNYGYTF,-,-,TRBV20-1,TRBJ1-2
TGCAGCGCTCAGGGCGGGCGGTCTTCCTACGAGCAGTACTTC,CSAQGGRSSYEQYF,-,-,TRBV29-1,TRBJ2-7
TGTGCCAGCAGTTACCCGAAGGACAGGGGGCGACGCGAGCAGTACTTC,CASSYPKDRGRREQYF,once,TRBD1,TRBV6-2/TRBV6-3,TRBJ2-7
TGTGCCAGCAGCCTGGACAGGGGGCCCAATGAGCAGTTCTTC,CASSLDRGPNEQFF,-,TRBD1,TRBV28,TRBJ2-1
TGCAGTGCTCCGCTACGGACAGATACGCAGTATTTT,CSAPLRTDTQYF,-,-,TRBV20-1,TRBJ2-3
TGCAGCACCTCAAAAGCGGGACAGGGGGGACGGGAGCAGTTCTTC,CSTSKAGQGGREQFF,-,TRBD1,TRBV20-1,TRBJ2-1
TGTGCCAGCTGCCGAGGGACAGGGCGTTGTGGCTACACCTTC,CASCRGTGRCGYTF,-,TRBD1,TRBV5-6,TRBJ1-2
TGCAGTGCCCGAAGGGCCGGGACTAGCGTTTACAATGAGCAGTTCTTC,CSARRAGTSVYNEQFF,few,TRBD2,TRBV20-1,TRBJ2-1
TGCGCCAGCAGCCAAGGTTGGACAGGGCTAGCAGATACGCAGTATTTT,CASSQGWTGLADTQYF,-,TRBD1,TRBV4-3,TRBJ2-3
TGCAGTGCTAGCGTGGGACAGATTAATGAAAAACTGTTTTTT,CSASVGQINEKLFF,few,TRBD1,TRBV20-1,TRBJ1-4
TGCGCCAGCAGGAGGGACATGGTGGCCAATGAGCAGTTCTTC,CASRRDMVANEQFF,-,-,TRBV5-1,TRBJ2-1
TGCAGTGCCCCGGGCGGGGGATGGGATGAGCAGTTCTTC,CSAPGGGWDEQFF,few,TRBD2,TRBV20-1,TRBJ2-1
TGTGCCAGCAGTTTACGGGCCGCGGCAGGGAGGATGGGCACTGAAGCTTTCTTT,CASSLRAAAGRMGTEAFF,once,-,TRBV28,TRBJ1-1
TGCGCCAGCGCACAGCAGGGGGAGGGAGAGACCCAGTACTTC,CASAQQGEGETQYF,few,-,TRBV5-1,TRBJ2-5
TGTGCCAGCAGTTACTCTCTAGGGAAAGATACGCAGTATTTT,CASSYSLGKDTQYF,-,-,TRBV6-5,TRBJ2-3
TGTGCCAGCAGTTACTCCGCCGGGACGGCGTATGGCTACACCTTC,CASSYSAGTAYGYTF,-,-,TRBV6-5,TRBJ1-2
TGTGCCAGCAGTTACGCGAAAGTTCCAGGAGAGCAGTACTTC,CASSYAKVPGEQYF,-,-,TRBV6-2/TRBV6-3,TRBJ2-7
TGTGCCAGCAGGTCTTCCCCCGGGGCCTTCGTGCAGTACTTC,CASRSSPGAFVQYF,few,-,TRBV28,TRBJ2-7
TGTGCCAGCAGCCCGGGATTTCAGCCCCAGCATTTT,CASSPGFQPQHF,-,-,TRBV7-9,TRBJ1-5
TGCAGCGTTGAAGACGAGGGGAGATTTGGTGAAAAACTGTTTTTT,CSVEDEGRFGEKLFF,few,-,TRBV29-1,TRBJ1-4
TGTGCCAGCAGCCCCGGTGTGAAAAACGAGCAGTACTTC,CASSPGVKNEQYF,-,-,TRBV7-9,TRBJ2-7